The present T cell receptor (beta chain) was sequenced within a study of blood T cell repertoires in COVID-19. J was trimmed by 2 bases and V by 4 bases; bases with no gene match: 5. This CDR3 spans 15 amino acids. The germline CDR1 and CDR2 sequences are SGHTA and FQGNSA. TCRdb's copy holds only in-frame clones and misses some; the assay was immunoSEQ multiplex PCR. In the table there are 110,000 or so clones, approximately 85% of which are singletons. The sequencing sample was made of peripheral blood. V and J are TRBV7-2 and TRBJ1-3; 7 bases align to TRBD1. This receptor was obtained from a woman aged 60-70 years with COVID-19, enrolled during active disease. Written as DNA, the CDR3 is TGTGCCAGCAGCTCCCAGGGGGATCCTGGAAACACCATATATTTT. This sequence encodes CASSSQGDPGNTIYF.